This TCR beta chain was retrieved from a study of beta chain features in type 1 diabetes. Overall study findings and caveats: For Type 1 diabetes patients, all four CD4+ subsets carried TCRB CDR3s that were moderately but significantly shorter.

V lost 0 bases, J lost 0 bases, and 7 bases lay in between. CDR1 SGDLS and CDR2 YYNGEE come from the germline V gene. This CDR3 spans 15 amino acids. TCRB transcripts that were expressed got sequenced, as all of the isolated RNA had been reverse transcribed. Repertoires were generated with immunoSEQ multiplex PCR, while TCRdb's copy carries only in-frame clones and drops some. The data show 350,000 to 450,000 clones, 14% seen once. As for this clone: Its antigen is undetermined.

The clonotype originates from a man aged 30-40 years in good health. Sequencing input: naive CD4+ T cells from blood. The V and J genes are TRBV9 and TRBJ2-1; D is ambiguous. The CDR3, as DNA: TGTGCCAGCAGCGTAGGGCAAAGCTCCTACAATGAGCAGTTCTTC. Translation gives CASSVGQSSYNEQFF.